There are a few counts of the clone carrying this T cell receptor (beta chain). What it binds is unknown. A sample-barcoded 5' primer and a J-beta primer mix were used in a second PCR of roughly 7 to 11 cycles. CDR3-containing paired-end reads numbering at least 2.5 million came from each sample. TCRdb independently ran MiXCR on the 5' RACE reads; one entry per CDR3 protein. The data hold hundreds of thousands of distinct CDR3 sequences, with approximately 59% observed a single time. This specimen belongs to a study of blood T cells in healthy people across ages. Looking at the study overall: Per every two T cells, about one barcoded beta molecule was captured by template switching. Findings and limits, study-wide: Aged donors had fewer naive CD4+ cells and lower diversity than long-lived donors. Diversity figures based on one million T cells were deemed too low.

Germline CDR1 SGHTA, CDR2 FQGNSA. Trimming removed 5 bases from V and 10 bases from J, with 10 bases in between. The CDR3 totals 11 residues. This TCR was recovered from a man aged 30 to 39 in good health. J is TRBJ2-3 and V is TRBV7-2; no definite D call. The sequencing input was blood. The CDR3 sequence is CASSNSGSQYF. The CDR3 DNA is TGTGCCAGCAGCAACAGTGGATCGCAGTATTTT.